The present entry profiles one T cell receptor beta chain with its context. The germline V gene has CDR1 SEHNR and CDR2 FQNEAQ (reference sequence). The CDR3 is 15 amino acids. V dropped 4 bases and J dropped 5; count of bases not matched to a gene: 3. The record originates from a study of blood T cell repertoires in COVID-19. Study-wide background: Sites in the United States, Italy and Spain provided acute and convalescent COVID-19 samples. The analysed material was cDNA or gDNA that came from T cells, B-cell-depleted T cells, or PBMCs.

Authors' processing steps: By means of reference gene primer amplification, nucleated cell counts were estimated. Using immunoSEQ multiplex PCR, the repertoire was profiled, and TCRdb retains in-frame clones only, with some absent. V and J calls and clone size are those listed in that table; D and trimming were worked out from the DNA. Of 30,000 to 40,000 clones listed, roughly 80% are singletons. The chain carries TRBV7-9 and TRBJ2-5, with 14 bases lining up with TRBD2. This TCR was sampled from a man aged 50-60 years with active COVID-19. Sequencing input: peripheral blood. The DNA for the CDR3 is TGTGCCAGCAGCTCCGGACTAGCGGGGGGCGAGACCCAGTACTTC. This encodes CASSSGLAGGETQYF.